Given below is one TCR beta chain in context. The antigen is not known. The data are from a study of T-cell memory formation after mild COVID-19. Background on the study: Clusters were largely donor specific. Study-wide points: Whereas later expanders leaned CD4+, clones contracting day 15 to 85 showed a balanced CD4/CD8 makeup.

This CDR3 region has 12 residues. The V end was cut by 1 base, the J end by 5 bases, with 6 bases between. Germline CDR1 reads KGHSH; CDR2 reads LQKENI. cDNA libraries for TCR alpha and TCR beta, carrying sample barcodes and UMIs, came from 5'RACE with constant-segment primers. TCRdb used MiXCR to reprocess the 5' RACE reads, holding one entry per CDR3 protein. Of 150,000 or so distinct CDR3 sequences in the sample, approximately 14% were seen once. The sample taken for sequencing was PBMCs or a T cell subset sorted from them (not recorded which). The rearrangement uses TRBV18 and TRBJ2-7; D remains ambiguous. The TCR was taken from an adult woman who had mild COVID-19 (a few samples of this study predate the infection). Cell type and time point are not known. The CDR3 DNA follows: TGTGCCAGCTCACCACAGGAGCACGAGCAGTACTTC. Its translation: CASSPQEHEQYF.